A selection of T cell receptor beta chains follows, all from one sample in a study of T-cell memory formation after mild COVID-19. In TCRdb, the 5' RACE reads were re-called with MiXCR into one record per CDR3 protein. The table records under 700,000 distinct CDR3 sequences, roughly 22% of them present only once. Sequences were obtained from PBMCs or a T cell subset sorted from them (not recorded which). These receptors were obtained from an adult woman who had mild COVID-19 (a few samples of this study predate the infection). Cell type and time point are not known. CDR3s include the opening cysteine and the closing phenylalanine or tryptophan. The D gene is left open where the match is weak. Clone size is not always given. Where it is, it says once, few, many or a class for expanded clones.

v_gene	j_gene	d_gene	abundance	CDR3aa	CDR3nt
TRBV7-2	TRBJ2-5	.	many	CASSYPRDGKHQETQYF	TGTGCCAGCAGCTACCCCCGGGACGGTAAACACCAAGAGACCCAGTACTTC
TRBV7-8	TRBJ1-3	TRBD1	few	CASSFSGGSGNTIYF	TGTGCCAGCAGCTTTTCAGGGGGTTCTGGAAACACCATATATTTT
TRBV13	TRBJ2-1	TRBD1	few	CASSFYRGEQFF	TGTGCCAGCAGCTTCTACAGGGGGGAGCAGTTCTTC
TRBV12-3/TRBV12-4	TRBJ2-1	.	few	CASTHRDSNNEQFF	TGTGCCAGCACCCACCGGGACTCAAACAATGAGCAGTTCTTC
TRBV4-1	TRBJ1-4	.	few	CASSPPGHATNEKLFF	TGCGCCAGCAGCCCACCGGGACACGCAACTAATGAAAAACTGTTTTTT
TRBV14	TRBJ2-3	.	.	CASRERTLDTQYF	TGTGCCAGCCGCGAGAGGACCTTAGACACGCAGTATTTT
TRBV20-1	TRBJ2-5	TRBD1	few	CSARDSDRFVQTQYF	TGCAGTGCTAGAGATTCGGACAGGTTTGTCCAGACCCAGTACTTC
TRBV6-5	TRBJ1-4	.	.	CASSNGLGTNEKLFF	TGTGCCAGCAGTAATGGCCTCGGAACTAATGAAAAACTGTTTTTT
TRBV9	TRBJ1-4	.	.	CASSVATGAGGEKLFF	TGTGCCAGCAGCGTAGCGACAGGCGCCGGCGGGGAAAAACTGTTTTTT
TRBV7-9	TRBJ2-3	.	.	CASSFRDRTDTQYF	TGTGCCAGCAGCTTCAGGGACCGCACAGATACGCAGTATTTT
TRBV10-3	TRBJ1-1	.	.	CAISQTVNTEAFF	TGTGCCATCAGTCAGACCGTGAACACTGAAGCTTTCTTT
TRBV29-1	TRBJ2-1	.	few	CSVEWRDSYNEQFF	TGCAGCGTTGAATGGAGGGACTCCTACAATGAGCAGTTCTTC
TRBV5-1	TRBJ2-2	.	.	CASSSSWYGGRNTGELFF	TGCGCCAGCAGCTCCTCCTGGTACGGGGGCCGAAACACCGGGGAGCTGTTTTTT
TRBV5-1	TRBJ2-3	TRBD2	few	CASSVGLAGASADTQYF	TGCGCCAGCAGCGTTGGACTAGCGGGGGCGTCCGCAGATACGCAGTATTTT
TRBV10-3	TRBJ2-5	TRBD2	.	CAISDLRSGGGPTKRETQYF	TGTGCCATCAGTGACTTGAGGTCAGGCGGGGGGCCTACCAAGAGAGAGACCCAGTACTTC
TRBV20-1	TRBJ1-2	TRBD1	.	CSAPQGRGHGYTF	TGCAGTGCCCCACAGGGGCGCGGTCATGGCTACACCTTC
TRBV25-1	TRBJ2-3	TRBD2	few	CASSDGGGAKDTQYF	TGTGCCAGCAGTGACGGCGGGGGGGCCAAAGATACGCAGTATTTT
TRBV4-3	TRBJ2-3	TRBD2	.	CASSQGIAGGLDTQYF	TGCGCCAGCAGCCAAGGGATAGCGGGAGGGTTAGATACGCAGTATTTT
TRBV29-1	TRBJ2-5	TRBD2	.	CSVTVWGGSLETQYF	TGCAGCGTTACCGTATGGGGCGGGAGCTTGGAGACCCAGTACTTC
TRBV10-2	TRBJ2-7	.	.	CASGKTAPVEQYF	TGCGCCAGCGGCAAGACTGCGCCTGTCGAGCAGTACTTC
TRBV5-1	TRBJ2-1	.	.	CASSPGRGNEQFF	TGCGCCAGCAGCCCCGGACGAGGAAATGAGCAGTTCTTC
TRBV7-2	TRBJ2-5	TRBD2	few	CATSGGLKETQYF	TGTGCCACGTCGGGGGGACTAAAAGAGACCCAGTACTTC
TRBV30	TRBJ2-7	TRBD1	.	CAWSYRTGGQPYEQYF	TGTGCCTGGAGTTACCGGACAGGGGGACAACCCTACGAGCAGTACTTC
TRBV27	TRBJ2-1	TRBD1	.	CASRLRTGGNEQFF	TGTGCCAGCCGTCTAAGGACAGGGGGCAATGAGCAGTTCTTC
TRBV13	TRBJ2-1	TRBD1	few	CASRRMDRAQEFF	TGTGCCAGCAGGAGGATGGACAGGGCACAAGAGTTCTTC
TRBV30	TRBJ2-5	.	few	CAWSHGSRETQYF	TGTGCCTGGAGTCACGGGAGTAGAGAGACCCAGTACTTC
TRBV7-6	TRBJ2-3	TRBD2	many	CASTLAGASTDTQYF	TGTGCCAGCACACTAGCGGGGGCTAGCACAGATACGCAGTATTTT
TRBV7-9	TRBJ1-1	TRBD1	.	CASSFGQGATAFF	TGTGCCAGCAGCTTTGGACAGGGGGCGACAGCTTTCTTT
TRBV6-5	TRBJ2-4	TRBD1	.	CASSSGTGVKNIQYF	TGTGCCAGCAGCTCCGGGACAGGGGTCAAAAACATTCAGTACTTC
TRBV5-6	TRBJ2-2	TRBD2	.	CASSSLAGIFGELFF	TGTGCCAGCAGCTCCTTAGCGGGGATCTTCGGGGAGCTGTTTTTT
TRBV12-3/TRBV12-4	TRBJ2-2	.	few	CASSLTGVGELFF	TGTGCCAGCAGTTTAACGGGTGTCGGGGAGCTGTTTTTT
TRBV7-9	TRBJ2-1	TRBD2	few	CASSLPRRGFTEQFF	TGTGCCAGCAGCCTGCCGCGGCGGGGGTTTACTGAGCAGTTCTTC
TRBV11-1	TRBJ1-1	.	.	CASSDGPNTEAFF	TGTGCCAGCAGTGACGGACCGAACACTGAAGCTTTCTTT
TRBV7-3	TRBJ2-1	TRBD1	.	CASSLTQGAAVEQFF	TGTGCCAGCAGCTTAACACAGGGGGCGGCCGTGGAGCAGTTCTTC
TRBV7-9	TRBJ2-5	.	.	CASSPPGKETQYF	TGTGCCAGCAGCCCCCCCGGGAAAGAGACCCAGTACTTC
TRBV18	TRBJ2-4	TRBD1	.	CASSPGWDRAVDQYF	TGTGCCAGCTCACCGGGTTGGGACAGGGCGGTCGATCAGTACTTC
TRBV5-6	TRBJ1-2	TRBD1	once	CASSLIGTAYGYTF	TGTGCCAGCAGCTTAATCGGGACAGCCTATGGCTACACCTTC
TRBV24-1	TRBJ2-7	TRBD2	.	CATSDLTSGKQYF	TGTGCCACCAGTGATTTGACTAGCGGGAAGCAGTACTTC
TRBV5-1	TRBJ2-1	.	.	CASSPQYTAYNEQFF	TGCGCCAGCAGCCCCCAGTACACCGCCTACAATGAGCAGTTCTTC
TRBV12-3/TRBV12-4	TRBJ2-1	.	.	CASSPALGGEQFF	TGTGCCAGCAGTCCTGCCCTAGGGGGTGAGCAGTTCTTC
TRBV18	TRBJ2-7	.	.	CASSIWDRLEQYF	TGTGCCAGCTCAATCTGGGACCGCCTCGAGCAGTACTTC
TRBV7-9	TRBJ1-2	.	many	CASSLEGRGYGYTF	TGTGCCAGCAGCTTAGAGGGTCGAGGGTATGGCTACACCTTC
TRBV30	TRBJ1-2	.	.	CAWSRQERSYGYTF	TGTGCCTGGAGTCGACAGGAGAGGAGCTATGGCTACACCTTC